This TCR beta chain was identified in a study of T cells in Graves' hyperthyroidism and ophthalmopathy (dated by TCRdb to between 2018 and 2020). Background on the whole study: Peripheral blood samples were taken at the time of initial diagnosis, prior to any treatment. Prospective prediction of ophthalmopathy was tested in an independent validation cohort consisting of some 18 hyperthyroidism patients and approximately 16 patients who later progressed to ophthalmopathy. Thyroid tissue and blood T-cell repertoires from roughly 6 Graves' hyperthyroidism patients were also compared in the study. The paper describes TCR Vbeta CDR3 sequencing of 120 to 150 peripheral blood samples, made up of fewer than 50 ophthalmopathy patients, 70 to 75 hyperthyroidism patients and about 17 progressor patients. The approximately 100 discovery patients were randomly divided into training and test sets at a 7:3 ratio. After sampling, hyperthyroidism patients received methimazole starting at 30 mg daily, and ophthalmopathy patients received high-dose intravenous methylprednisolone. A discovery cohort of roughly 96 patients, about 44 with Graves' ophthalmopathy and 55 to 60 with stable Graves' hyperthyroidism, was used to find distinguishing TCR V-J signatures.

Overall study outcomes, separate from this receptor: No statistical method was used to fix the sample size in advance, and group allocation was not hidden from the investigators. In validation, the model predicted progression to ophthalmopathy with 55% to 71% sensitivity and approximately 78% specificity, a median of 6.5 months before onset. In cross-validation, a model built on a 13 V-J signature told ophthalmopathy apart from stable hyperthyroidism with approximately 91% sensitivity and around 84% specificity, and in testing the same model reached 80%/75%. Most expanded thyroid clonotypes (frequency above 0.001) were also detected in blood, suggesting blood repertoires may reflect thyroid immune responses.

In the ophthalmopathy patients, disease was moderately to severely active, with a Clinical Activity Score of 3 or more, a NOSPECS grade of 4 or more, and a duration of less than 3 months. Exclusion was applied to patients with uncontrolled infections, other autoimmune diseases, pregnancy or lactation. Diagnoses relied on clinical symptoms, serum thyroxine and TRAb, thyroid ultrasound and orbital computed tomography. PBMCs were isolated from about 10 ml of fresh peripheral blood by Ficoll-Paque density gradient centrifugation. Total RNA was extracted with Trizol reagent, and quality was checked on an Agilent 2100 Bioanalyzer. This clonotype was detected ten times or more. No antigen is known for it. No quality values exist for individual bases; no much larger clone is one base distant. TCR beta CDR3 regions were amplified from RNA transcripts. The TCR CDR3 was subjected to a first round of RT-PCR using the HTBI primer set and the Qiagen OneStep RT-PCR kit. The libraries were constructed in a second round of multiplex PCR and then size-selected and purified. The libraries were sequenced on an Illumina HiSeq2000 using paired-end 100 bp reads. As for the authors' bioinformatics: SOAPnuke was used to process the raw data, with reads discarded if the reads contained adapters or uncalled bases, had a mean Phred below 15, or lacked an exact constant-primer or identifier match. COPE v1.2.5 was used to merge the high-quality paired reads, and each unique nucleotide sequence was defined as a clonotype. MiTCR v1.1 was used to align the clonotypes against IMGT TRBV, TRBD and TRBJ reference segments. The analysis was restricted to V-J combinations with a frequency above 0.0001, which together covered just over 99% of the repertoires. The TCS score was defined as F50 (clonal expansion) divided by E x V (chaos), with BLOSUM62-based TCRdist calculated between CDR3 peptides within each V-J. Welch's t-statistics and random forest reduced 500 to 550 V-J features to roughly 13, which were used in a naive Bayes classifier (R e1071). TCRdb passed the public sequencing reads through fastp at Q25 and MiXCR, retaining productive beta sequences. Rows merge per CDR3 protein into single entries with the most common DNA and genes. The V and J calls were determined by TCRdb, not by the authors. The sample yields about 530,000 distinct CDR3 sequences; more than 15% were counted once. Roughly 15% of the sample goes to the ten largest clones.

The germline V gene encodes CDR1 SGHAT and CDR2 FQNNGV. Including the terminal cysteine and phenylalanine, the CDR3 comprises 15 residues. Only the CDR3 part of the read is kept: 45 bases, read in frame from the first base. V is cut by 4 bases and J by 3 bases, and the space between the germline ends is 16 bases. The origin of this receptor is a woman aged 18-29 years with Graves' ophthalmopathy. The rearrangement combines TRBV11-2 with TRBJ2-7, with no confident D gene call. The specimen was blood. The sequence in DNA is TGTGCCAGCAGCTACGACTGGGCCCAGTACTACGAGCAGTACTTC. Its protein is CASSYDWAQYYEQYF. The full variable domain, completed from the reference TRBV11-2 and TRBJ2-7 proteins outside the CDR3, reads EAGVAQSPRYKIIEKRQSVAFWCNPISGHATLYWYQQILGQGPKLLIQFQNNGVVDDSQLPKDRFSAERLKGVDSTLKIQPAKLEDSAVYLCASSYDWAQYYEQYFGPGTRLTVT.